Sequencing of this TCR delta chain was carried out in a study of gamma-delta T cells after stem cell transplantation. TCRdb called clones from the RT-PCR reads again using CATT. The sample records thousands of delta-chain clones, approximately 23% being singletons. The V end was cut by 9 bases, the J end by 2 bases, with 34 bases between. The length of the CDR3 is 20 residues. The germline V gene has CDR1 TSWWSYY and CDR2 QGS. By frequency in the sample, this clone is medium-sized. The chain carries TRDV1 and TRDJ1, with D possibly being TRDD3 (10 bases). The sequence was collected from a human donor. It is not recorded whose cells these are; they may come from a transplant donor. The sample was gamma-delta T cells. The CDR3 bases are TGTGCTCTCGGGCCTTCCTACGGTTACTGGGGGATTCGTTTGACCGATAAACTCATCTTT. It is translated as CALGPSYGYWGIRLTDKLIF.